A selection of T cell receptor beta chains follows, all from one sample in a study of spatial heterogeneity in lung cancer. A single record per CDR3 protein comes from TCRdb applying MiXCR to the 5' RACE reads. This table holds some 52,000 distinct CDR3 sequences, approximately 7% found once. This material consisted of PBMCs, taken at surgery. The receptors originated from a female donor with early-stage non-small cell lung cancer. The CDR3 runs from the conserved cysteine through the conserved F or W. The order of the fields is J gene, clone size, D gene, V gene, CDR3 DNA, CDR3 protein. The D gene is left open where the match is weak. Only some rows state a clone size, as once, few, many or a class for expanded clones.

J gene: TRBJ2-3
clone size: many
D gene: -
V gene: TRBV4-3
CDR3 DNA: TGCGCCAGCAGCCAAGCCTGGAGCACAGATACGCAGTATTTT
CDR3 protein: CASSQAWSTDTQYF

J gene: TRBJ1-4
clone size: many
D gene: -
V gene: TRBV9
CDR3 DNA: TGTGCCAGCAGCCCCGAAGAGATTAGTGCAACTAATGAAAAACTGTTTTTT
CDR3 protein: CASSPEEISATNEKLFF

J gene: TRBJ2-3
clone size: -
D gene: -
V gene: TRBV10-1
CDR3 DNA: TGCGCCAGCAGCGAGGGGAGTCGCGGTACGCAGTATTTT
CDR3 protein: CASSEGSRGTQYF

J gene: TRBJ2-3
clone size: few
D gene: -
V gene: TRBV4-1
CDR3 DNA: TGCGCCAGCAGCCAGGGACATTCTAGCACAGATACGCAGTATTTT
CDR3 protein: CASSQGHSSTDTQYF

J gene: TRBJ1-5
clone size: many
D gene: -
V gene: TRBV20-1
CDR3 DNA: TGCAGTGGAGGAGTCAGCAATCAGCCCCAGCATTTT
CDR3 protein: CSGGVSNQPQHF

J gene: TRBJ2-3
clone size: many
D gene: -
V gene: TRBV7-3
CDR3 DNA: TGTGCCAGCAGCTTAAACCCCTCCGGACAAGTGGGTACGCAGTATTTT
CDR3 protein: CASSLNPSGQVGTQYF

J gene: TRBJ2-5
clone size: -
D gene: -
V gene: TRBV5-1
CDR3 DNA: TGCGCCAGCAGCTCCGACCCCGCGTGGGAAGAGACCCAGTACTTC
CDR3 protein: CASSSDPAWEETQYF

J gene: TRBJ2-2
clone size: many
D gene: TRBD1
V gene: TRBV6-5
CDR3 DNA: TGTGCCAGCAGCCCGGACAGGGGGCGCGGCGGGGAGCTGTTTTTT
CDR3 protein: CASSPDRGRGGELFF

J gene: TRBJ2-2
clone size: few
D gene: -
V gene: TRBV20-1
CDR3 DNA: TGCAGTGCTAGAGATAGCCGCAACGAGCCATCGAACACCGGGGAGCTGTTTTTT
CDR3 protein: CSARDSRNEPSNTGELFF

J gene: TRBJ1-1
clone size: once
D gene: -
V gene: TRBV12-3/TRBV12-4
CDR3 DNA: TGTGCCAGCAGCTTCACAGGGAGGACTGAAGCTTTCTTT
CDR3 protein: CASSFTGRTEAFF

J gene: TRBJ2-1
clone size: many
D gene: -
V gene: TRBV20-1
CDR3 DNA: TGCAGTGCTAGCCTCTCTGAGCAGTTCTTC
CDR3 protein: CSASLSEQFF

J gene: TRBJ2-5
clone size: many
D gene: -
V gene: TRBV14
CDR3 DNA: TGTGCCAGCAGCCAAGAAAGTTGGTGGCCGACCCAGTACTTC
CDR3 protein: CASSQESWWPTQYF

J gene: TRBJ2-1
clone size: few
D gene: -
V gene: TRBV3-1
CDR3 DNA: TGTGCCAGCAGCCAGTCATTCAATGAGCAGTTCTTC
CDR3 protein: CASSQSFNEQFF

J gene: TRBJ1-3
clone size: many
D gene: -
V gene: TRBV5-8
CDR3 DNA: TGTGCCAGCAGCCCGGGACGGTTCTCTGGAAACACCATATATTTT
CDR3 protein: CASSPGRFSGNTIYF

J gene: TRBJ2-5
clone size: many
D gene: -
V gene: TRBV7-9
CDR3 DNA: TGTGCCAGCAGCTTAGGCAGGGGAGGAGAGACCCAGTACTTC
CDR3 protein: CASSLGRGGETQYF

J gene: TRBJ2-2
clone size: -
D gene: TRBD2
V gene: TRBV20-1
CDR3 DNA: TGCAGTGCCGCCGGACTAGCGGGGTCCGGGGAGCTGTTTTTT
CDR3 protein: CSAAGLAGSGELFF

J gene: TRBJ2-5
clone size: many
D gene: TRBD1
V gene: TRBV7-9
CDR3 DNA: TGTGCCAGCAGCACCCGACAGGGGGGTCAAGAGACCCAGTACTTC
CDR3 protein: CASSTRQGGQETQYF

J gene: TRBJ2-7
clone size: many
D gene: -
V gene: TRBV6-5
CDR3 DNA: TGTGCCAGCAGTCTCGACAGACGCTACGAGCAGTACTTC
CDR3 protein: CASSLDRRYEQYF

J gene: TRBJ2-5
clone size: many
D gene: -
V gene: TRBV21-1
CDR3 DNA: TGTGCCAGCAGCAAATGGGGTTTTCTAGGGCCCCCGAAAGAGACCCAGTACTTC
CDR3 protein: CASSKWGFLGPPKETQYF

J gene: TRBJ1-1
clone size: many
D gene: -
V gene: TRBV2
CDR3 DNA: TGTGCCAGCCCAGGGAGAAACACTTATGAAGCTTTCTTT
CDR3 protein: CASPGRNTYEAFF

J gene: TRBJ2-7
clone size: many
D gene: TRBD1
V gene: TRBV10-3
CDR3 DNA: TGTGCCATCAGTACAGGGGGCGAGCAGTACTTC
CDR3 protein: CAISTGGEQYF

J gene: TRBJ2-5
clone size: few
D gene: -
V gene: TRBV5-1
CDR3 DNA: TGCGCCAGCAGCACCGGACAGTACCAAGAGACCCAGTACTTC
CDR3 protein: CASSTGQYQETQYF

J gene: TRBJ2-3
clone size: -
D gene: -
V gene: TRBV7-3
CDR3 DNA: TGTGCCAGCAGCTTAATTGGGGGGCCGTCAGATACGCAGTATTTT
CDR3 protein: CASSLIGGPSDTQYF

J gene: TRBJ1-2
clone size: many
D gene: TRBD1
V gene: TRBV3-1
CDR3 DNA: TGTGCCAGCAGCCAACCCCCGGGACAGGGCGGCTATGGCTACACCTTC
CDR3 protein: CASSQPPGQGGYGYTF

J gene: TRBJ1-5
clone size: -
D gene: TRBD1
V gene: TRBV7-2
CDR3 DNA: TGTGCCAGCAGCGAGGGGACAGGGAAGATACCCCAGCATTTT
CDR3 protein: CASSEGTGKIPQHF

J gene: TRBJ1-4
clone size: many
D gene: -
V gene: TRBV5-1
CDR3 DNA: TGCGCCAGCAGCTCGACGGGGGCGCGGGATGAAAAACTGTTTTTT
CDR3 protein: CASSSTGARDEKLFF

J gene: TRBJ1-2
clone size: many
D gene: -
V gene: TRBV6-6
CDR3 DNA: TGTGCCAGCAGTACCACAGGATTCTATGGCTACACCTTC
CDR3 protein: CASSTTGFYGYTF

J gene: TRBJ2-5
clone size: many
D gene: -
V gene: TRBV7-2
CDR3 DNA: TGTGCCAGCAGTCTCTTCCAAGAGACCCAGTACTTC
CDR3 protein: CASSLFQETQYF

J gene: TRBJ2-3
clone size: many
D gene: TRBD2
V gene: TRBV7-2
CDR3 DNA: TGTGCCAGCAGCTTATCATCTAGCGGGGTCGCAGATACGCAGTATTTT
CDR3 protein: CASSLSSSGVADTQYF

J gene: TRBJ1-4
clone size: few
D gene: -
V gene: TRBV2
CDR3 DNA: TGTGCCACACAAGCTCTTCCCGCAACTAATGAAAAACTGTTTTTT
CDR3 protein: CATQALPATNEKLFF

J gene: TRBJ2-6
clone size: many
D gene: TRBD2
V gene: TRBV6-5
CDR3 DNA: TGTGCCACCCAAGCTCCGGGGGGACCGGGGGTCCTGACTTTC
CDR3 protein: CATQAPGGPGVLTF

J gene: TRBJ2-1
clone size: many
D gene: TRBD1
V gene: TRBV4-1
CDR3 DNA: TGCGCCAGCAGTCATCCCGGGACAGGGGGTAAAAATGAGCAGTTCTTC
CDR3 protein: CASSHPGTGGKNEQFF

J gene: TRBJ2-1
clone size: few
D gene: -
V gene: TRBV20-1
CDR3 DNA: TGCAGGGCTAAAAGAGGTGCCAATGAGCAGTTCTTC
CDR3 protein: CRAKRGANEQFF

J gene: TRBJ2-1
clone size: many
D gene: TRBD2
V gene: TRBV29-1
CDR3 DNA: TGCAGCGTTGCGGCTAGCGGGGTCAATGAGCAGTTCTTC
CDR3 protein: CSVAASGVNEQFF

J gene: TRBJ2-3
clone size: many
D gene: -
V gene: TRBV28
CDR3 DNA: TGTGCCAGCAGTTTCGACGACAGCACAGATACGCAGTATTTT
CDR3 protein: CASSFDDSTDTQYF